This T cell receptor beta chain was recovered during a study of cytotoxic CD8 clonotypes in ibrutinib-treated CLL. Across the whole study: Response samples were obtained once patients had received a median 12 months of treatment, range 6 to 36.

Clones were sequenced by immunoSEQ multiplex PCR, and TCRdb holds only the in-frame ones, with some missing. The sample holds about 140,000 clones; more than 70% are singletons and the top ten take less than 8.5%. PBMCs were cryopreserved, and roughly 1.9 micrograms of genomic DNA from them went into TCR beta libraries. V lost 5 bases and J lost 0; bases outside the gene matches: 12. The CDR3 has 18 residues. From germline, CDR1 is SEHNR and CDR2 FQNEAQ (reference sequence). This sequence joins TRBV7-9 and TRBJ2-1; 8 nucleotides align to TRBD1. Sample: PBMCs, taken after 36 months of ibrutinib treatment. This clonotype was sampled from a human donor with chronic lymphocytic leukemia. The CDR3: CASSLTQGTGSSYNEQFF. CDR3 DNA: TGTGCCAGCAGCCTTACCCAAGGGACAGGATCCTCCTACAATGAGCAGTTCTTC.